This record looks at one TCR beta chain sequence and its context. These data belong to a study of blood T cell repertoires in COVID-19. J was trimmed by 2 bases and V by 3 bases; bases with no gene match: 4. CDR1 is GTSNPN and CDR2 is SVGIG in the germline V gene (reference sequence). CDR3 length: 14 amino acids. Sequencing was performed with immunoSEQ multiplex PCR; in TCRdb, only in-frame clones are kept and a portion is missing. The table includes 20,000 to 30,000 clones, more than 75% detected once. The TCR originated in a human donor in a cohort sampled during active COVID-19. The sequenced sample consisted of peripheral blood. The genes are TRBV30 and TRBJ2-7; TRBD1 agrees at 10 bases. The CDR3, as DNA: TGTGCCTGGAGATCCGGGACAGGGGCCTACGAGCAGTACTTC. It specifies CAWRSGTGAYEQYF.